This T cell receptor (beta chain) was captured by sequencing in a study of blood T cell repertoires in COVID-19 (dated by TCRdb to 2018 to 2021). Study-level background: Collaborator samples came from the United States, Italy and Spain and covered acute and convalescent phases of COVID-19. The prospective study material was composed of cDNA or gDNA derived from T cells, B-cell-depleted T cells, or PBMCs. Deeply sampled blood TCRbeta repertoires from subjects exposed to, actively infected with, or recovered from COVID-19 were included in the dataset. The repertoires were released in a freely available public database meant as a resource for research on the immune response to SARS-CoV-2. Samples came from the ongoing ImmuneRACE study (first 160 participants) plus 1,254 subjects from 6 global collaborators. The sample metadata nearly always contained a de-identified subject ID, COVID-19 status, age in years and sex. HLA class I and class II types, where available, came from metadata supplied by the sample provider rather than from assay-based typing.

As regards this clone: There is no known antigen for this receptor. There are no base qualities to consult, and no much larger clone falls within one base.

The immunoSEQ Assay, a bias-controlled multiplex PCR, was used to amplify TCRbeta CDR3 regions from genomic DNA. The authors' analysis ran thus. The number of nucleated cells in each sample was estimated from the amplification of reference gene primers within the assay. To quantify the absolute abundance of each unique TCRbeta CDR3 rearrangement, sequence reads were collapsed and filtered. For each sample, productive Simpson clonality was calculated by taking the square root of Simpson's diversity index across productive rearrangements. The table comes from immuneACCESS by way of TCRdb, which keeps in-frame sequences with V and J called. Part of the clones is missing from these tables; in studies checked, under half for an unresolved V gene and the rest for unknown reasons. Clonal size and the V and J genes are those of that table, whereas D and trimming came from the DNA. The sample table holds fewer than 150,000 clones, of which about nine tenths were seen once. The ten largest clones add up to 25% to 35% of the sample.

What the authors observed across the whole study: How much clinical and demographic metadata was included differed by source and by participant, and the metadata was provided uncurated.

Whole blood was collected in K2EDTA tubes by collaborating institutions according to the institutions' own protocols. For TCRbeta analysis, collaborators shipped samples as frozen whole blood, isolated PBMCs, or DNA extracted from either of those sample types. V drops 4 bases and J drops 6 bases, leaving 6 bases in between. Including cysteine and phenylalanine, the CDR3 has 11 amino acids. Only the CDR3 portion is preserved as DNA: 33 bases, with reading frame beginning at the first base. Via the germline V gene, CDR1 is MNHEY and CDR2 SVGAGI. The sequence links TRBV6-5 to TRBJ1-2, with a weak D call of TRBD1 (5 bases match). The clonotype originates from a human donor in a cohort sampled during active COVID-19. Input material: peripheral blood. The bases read TGTGCCAGCAGTTGGGGCGATGGCTACACCTTC. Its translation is CASSWGDGYTF.